This paragraph reports one T cell receptor (beta chain). Its matching antigen is unknown. Approximately 100 mL of blood, on average, came from one heparinised draw per donor. What was sequenced were expressed TCRB transcripts, since all of the isolated RNA had been reverse transcribed. Produced via immunoSEQ multiplex PCR; TCRdb's table is partial and in-frame only. The sample shows a few hundred thousand clones, around 15% of them seen only once. The data were taken from a study of beta chain features in type 1 diabetes. Overall study results and limits: Shorter TCRB CDR3s, moderately but significantly so, were found in Type 1 diabetes patients in all four CD4+ subsets.

Germline values: CDR1 SGHKS, CDR2 YYEKEE (reference sequence). The CDR3 spans 14 residues. V lost 0 bases and J 8 bases, leaving 14 bases between the germline ends. This chain links TRBV5-5 with TRBJ1-1, with D hard to call. The sample consisted of naive CD4+ T cells from blood. This receptor was obtained from a man under 40 with type 1 diabetes. Written as DNA, the CDR3 is TGTGCCAGCAGCTTGGGCCCGGGGAACGGAGAAGCTTTCTTT. Residues: CASSLGPGNGEAFF.